This TCR beta chain was captured in a study of T cells in Graves' hyperthyroidism and ophthalmopathy. Turning to the study itself: Once the initial diagnosis was made, peripheral blood was obtained before any treatment.

Exclusion followed for patients with uncontrolled infection, other autoimmune disease, pregnancy or lactation. Amplified TCR beta CDR3 regions came from RNA transcripts. The HTBI primer set was used in a first-round RT-PCR of the TCR CDR3. TCRdb called the multiplex PCR reads again in MiXCR, with one record for every CDR3 protein. The table shows some 250,000 distinct CDR3 sequences, with about 16% occurring only once. At least ten counts were recorded for this clonotype. What it binds is not known. The CDR3 has 16 residues. V was clipped by 5 bases and J by 1 base, with 18 bases between them. Germline values: CDR1 SEHNR, CDR2 FQNEAQ (reference sequence). General observations from the study: In the blood, most expanded thyroid clonotypes above 0.001 appeared as well.

The sequencing input was blood. This receptor was taken from a woman between 50 and 59 years old with Graves' hyperthyroidism that later progressed to Graves' ophthalmopathy. This sequence joins TRBV7-9 and TRBJ2-7; D gene ambiguous. DNA of the CDR3: TGTGCCAGCAGCGGACGACAAGGTAGCCTATCCTACGAGCAGTACTTC. Residues: CASSGRQGSLSYEQYF.